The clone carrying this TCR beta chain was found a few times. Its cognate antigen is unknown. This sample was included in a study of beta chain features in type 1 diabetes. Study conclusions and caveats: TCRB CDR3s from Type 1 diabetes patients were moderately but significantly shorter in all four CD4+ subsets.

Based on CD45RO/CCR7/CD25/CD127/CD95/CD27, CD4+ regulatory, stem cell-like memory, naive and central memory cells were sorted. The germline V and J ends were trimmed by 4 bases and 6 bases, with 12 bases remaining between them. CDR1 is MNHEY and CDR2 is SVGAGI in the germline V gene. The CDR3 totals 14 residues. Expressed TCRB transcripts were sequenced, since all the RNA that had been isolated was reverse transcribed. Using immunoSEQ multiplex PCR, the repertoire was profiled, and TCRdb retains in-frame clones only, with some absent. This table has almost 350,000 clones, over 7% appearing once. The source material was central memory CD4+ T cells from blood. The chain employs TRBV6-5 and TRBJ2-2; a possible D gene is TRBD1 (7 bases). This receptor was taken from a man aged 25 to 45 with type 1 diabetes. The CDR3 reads CASSSEGAAGELFF. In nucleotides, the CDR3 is TGTGCCAGCAGTTCGGAGGGGGCTGCCGGGGAGCTGTTTTTT.